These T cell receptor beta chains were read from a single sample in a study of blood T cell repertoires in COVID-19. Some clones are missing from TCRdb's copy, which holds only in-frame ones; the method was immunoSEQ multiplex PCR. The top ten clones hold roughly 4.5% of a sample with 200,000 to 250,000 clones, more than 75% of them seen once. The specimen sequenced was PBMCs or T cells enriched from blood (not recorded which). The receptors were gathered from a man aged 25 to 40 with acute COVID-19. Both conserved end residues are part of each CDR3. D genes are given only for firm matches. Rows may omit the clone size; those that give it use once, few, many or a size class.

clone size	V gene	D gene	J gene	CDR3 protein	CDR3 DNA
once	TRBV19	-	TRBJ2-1	CASSKGVKNNEQFF	TGTGCCAGTAGTAAGGGGGTGAAAAACAATGAGCAGTTCTTC
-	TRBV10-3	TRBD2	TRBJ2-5	CAIRSSGGARETQYF	TGTGCCATCAGGTCAAGCGGGGGGGCCCGAGAGACCCAGTACTTC
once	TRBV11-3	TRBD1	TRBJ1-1	CASSSDRGNTEAFF	TGTGCCAGCAGCTCCGACAGGGGGAACACTGAAGCTTTCTTT
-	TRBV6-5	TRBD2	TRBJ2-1	CASMLSGGAENEQFF	TGTGCCAGCATGCTTAGCGGGGGGGCCGAGAATGAGCAGTTCTTC
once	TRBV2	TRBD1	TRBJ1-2	CASSGKGADRPWDTF	TGTGCCAGCAGTGGAAAGGGGGCTGATCGGCCGTGGGACACCTTC
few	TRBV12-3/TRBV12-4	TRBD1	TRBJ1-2	CASIRDSNYGYTF	TGTGCCAGCATCCGGGACAGTAACTATGGCTACACCTTC
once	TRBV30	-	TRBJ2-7	CAWSFQRDQQYF	TGTGCCTGGAGCTTCCAGAGGGATCAGCAGTACTTC
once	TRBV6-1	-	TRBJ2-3	CASSEWTGTDTQYF	TGTGCCAGCAGTGAATGGACAGGCACAGATACGCAGTATTTT
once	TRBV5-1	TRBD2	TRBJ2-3	CATGLAGRTDTQYF	TGCGCCACAGGACTAGCGGGGCGCACAGATACGCAGTATTTT
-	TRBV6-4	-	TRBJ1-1	CASSDSLRYMNTEAFF	TGTGCCAGCAGTGACTCGTTACGGTATATGAACACTGAAGCTTTCTTT
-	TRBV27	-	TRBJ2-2	CASSFPSTGELFF	TGTGCCAGCAGTTTTCCCAGCACCGGGGAGCTGTTTTTT
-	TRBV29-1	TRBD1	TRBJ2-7	CSVDMGQGLHEQYF	TGCAGCGTTGATATGGGACAGGGACTGCACGAGCAGTACTTC
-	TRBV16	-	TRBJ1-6	CASSETRGLNSPLHF	TGTGCCAGCAGCGAAACGCGTGGACTGAATTCACCCCTCCACTTT
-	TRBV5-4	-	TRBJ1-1	CASSLATANTEAFF	TGTGCCAGCAGCTTGGCGACAGCGAACACTGAAGCTTTCTTT
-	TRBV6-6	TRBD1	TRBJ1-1	CASSYPLTGKNTEAFF	TGTGCCAGCAGTTACCCCCTGACAGGGAAGAACACTGAAGCTTTCTTT
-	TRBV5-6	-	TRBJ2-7	CASSAIRSQTGYEQYF	TGTGCCAGCAGCGCAATCCGGTCCCAGACAGGCTACGAGCAGTACTTC
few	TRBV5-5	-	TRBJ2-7	CASRRDNANYEQYF	TGTGCCAGCAGACGAGACAATGCAAACTACGAGCAGTACTTC
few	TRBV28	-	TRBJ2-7	CASSLILQGYEQYF	TGTGCCAGCAGTTTAATCCTACAGGGCTACGAGCAGTACTTC
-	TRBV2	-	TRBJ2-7	CASTWGGAPYEQYF	TGTGCCAGCACTTGGGGCGGGGCCCCCTACGAGCAGTACTTC
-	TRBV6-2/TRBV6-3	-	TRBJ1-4	CASSSIPPEKLFF	TGTGCCAGCAGTTCTATTCCGCCTGAAAAACTGTTTTTT
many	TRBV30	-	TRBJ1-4	CAWRSQGPSNEKLFF	TGTGCCTGGAGAAGCCAGGGTCCGTCTAATGAAAAACTGTTTTTT
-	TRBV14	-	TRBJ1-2	CASSQLVEGGYTF	TGTGCCAGCAGCCAATTAGTAGAGGGTGGCTACACCTTC
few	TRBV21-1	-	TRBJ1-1	CASSKATKGMNTEAFF	TGTGCCAGCAGCAAAGCGACGAAGGGGATGAACACTGAAGCTTTCTTT
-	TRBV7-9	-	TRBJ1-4	CASSFTGRGATNEKLFF	TGTGCCAGCAGCTTCACGGGGCGCGGGGCAACTAATGAAAAACTGTTTTTT
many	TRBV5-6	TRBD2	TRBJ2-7	CASRRTSRAYEQYF	TGTGCCAGCAGGAGGACTAGCCGTGCCTACGAGCAGTACTTC
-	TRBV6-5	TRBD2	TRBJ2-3	CASSYAGEDTQYF	TGTGCCAGCAGTTACGCGGGGGAAGATACGCAGTATTTT
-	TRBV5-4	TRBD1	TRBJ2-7	CASSSGDRGGTYEQYF	TGTGCCAGCAGTTCGGGGGACAGGGGGGGCACCTACGAGCAGTACTTC
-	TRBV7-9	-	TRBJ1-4	CASSLERISNEKLFF	TGTGCCAGCAGCTTAGAGAGGATTTCCAATGAAAAACTGTTTTTT
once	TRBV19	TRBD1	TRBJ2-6	CASSKGQGPSGANVLTF	TGTGCCAGTAGTAAAGGACAGGGCCCATCTGGGGCCAACGTCCTGACTTTC
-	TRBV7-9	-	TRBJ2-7	CASSPPGGQDNEQYF	TGTGCCAGCAGCCCTCCCGGGGGGCAGGACAACGAGCAGTACTTC
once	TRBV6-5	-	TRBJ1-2	CASSSNLASYGYTF	TGTGCCAGCAGTAGTAACCTAGCCAGCTATGGCTACACCTTC
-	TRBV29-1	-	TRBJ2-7	CSVRGSYEQYF	TGCAGCGTTAGGGGCTCCTACGAGCAGTACTTC
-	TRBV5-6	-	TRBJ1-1	CASSLAGEVMNTEAFF	TGTGCCAGCAGCTTGGCCGGGGAGGTTATGAACACTGAAGCTTTCTTT
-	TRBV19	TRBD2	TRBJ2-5	CASSSGTSGKETQYF	TGTGCCAGTAGTTCGGGGACTAGCGGAAAAGAGACCCAGTACTTC
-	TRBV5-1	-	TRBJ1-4	CASSPSWNEKLFF	TGCGCCAGCAGCCCGAGCTGGAATGAAAAACTGTTTTTT
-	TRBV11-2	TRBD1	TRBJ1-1	CASSLGTGTEAFF	TGTGCCAGCAGCCTAGGGACAGGGACTGAAGCTTTCTTT
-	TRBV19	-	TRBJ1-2	CASSIEVNSPYGYTF	TGTGCCAGTAGTATAGAGGTAAACAGTCCCTATGGCTACACCTTC
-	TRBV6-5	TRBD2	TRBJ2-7	CASKTSGGHEQYF	TGTGCCAGCAAAACTAGCGGGGGGCACGAGCAGTACTTC
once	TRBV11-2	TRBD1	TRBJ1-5	CASSQGQISNQPQHF	TGTGCCAGCAGCCAGGGACAGATAAGCAATCAGCCCCAGCATTTT
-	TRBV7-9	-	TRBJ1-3	CASSLISSSSGNTIYF	TGTGCCAGCAGCTTAATTTCCTCGAGCTCTGGAAACACCATATATTTT
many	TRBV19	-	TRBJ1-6	CASRPDRLNSPLHF	TGTGCCAGTAGACCGGACAGACTGAATTCACCCCTCCACTTT